A selection of T cell receptor beta chains follows, all from one sample in a study of cytomegalovirus exposure and HLA in healthy donors. The method was immunoSEQ multiplex PCR; TCRdb's version includes in-frame clones alone and lacks a portion of them. The sample includes over 100,000 clones, roughly 63% of them seen just once. Sequenced sample: PBMCs. The receptors come from a man in his forties or fifties in good health and CMV-seropositive. CDR3s include the opening cysteine and the closing phenylalanine or tryptophan. A D gene is named only where the DNA matches it firmly. Some rows mark clone size as missing; the rest say once, few, many or name a class of expanded clone.

>-|-|TRBV29-1|TRBJ2-5
CSAARGTRETQYF
TGCAGCGCGGCCAGGGGAACGAGAGAGACCCAGTACTTC
>TRBD1|-|TRBV5-1|TRBJ1-2
CASSLAGTGRGYGYTF
TGCGCCAGCAGCTTGGCCGGGACAGGTCGAGGCTATGGCTACACCTTC
>TRBD1|-|TRBV6-5|TRBJ2-7
CASSLDRAKGEQYF
TGTGCCAGCAGTTTAGACAGGGCAAAAGGGGAGCAGTACTTC
>TRBD2|-|TRBV5-6|TRBJ2-3
CASSLFAGGSTDTQYF
TGTGCCAGCAGCTTGTTTGCGGGGGGGAGCACAGATACGCAGTATTTT
>-|-|TRBV6-5|TRBJ1-1
CASSYSREMNTEAFF
TGTGCCAGCAGTTACTCGAGGGAGATGAACACTGAAGCTTTCTTT
>-|-|TRBV6-5|TRBJ2-6
CASSYDSPSGANVLTF
TGTGCCAGCAGTTACGACAGTCCATCTGGGGCCAACGTCCTGACTTTC
>-|-|TRBV10-3|TRBJ1-2
CAISESRQSDYGYTF
TGTGCCATCAGTGAGTCGAGACAGAGCGACTATGGCTACACCTTC
>TRBD2|few|TRBV9|TRBJ2-5
CASSVVGGQETQYF
TGTGCCAGCAGCGTAGTGGGGGGGCAAGAGACCCAGTACTTC
>-|-|TRBV19|TRBJ1-2
CASSISTGGYTF
TGTGCCAGTAGTATATCTACAGGCGGCTACACCTTC
>TRBD1|few|TRBV7-3|TRBJ1-4
CASSRSPGTGGAYDEKLFF
TGTGCCAGCAGCCGCTCCCCCGGGACAGGGGGCGCTTATGATGAAAAACTGTTTTTT
>TRBD2|-|TRBV19|TRBJ2-7
CASSIGPAGAYEQYF
TGTGCCAGTAGTATAGGTCCAGCGGGGGCCTACGAGCAGTACTTC
>-|-|TRBV30|TRBJ1-1
CAWGPTGPTEAFF
TGTGCCTGGGGTCCCACAGGGCCCACTGAAGCTTTCTTT
>-|-|TRBV7-9|TRBJ2-3
CASDPAGAHTDTQYF
TGTGCCAGCGACCCTGCAGGGGCCCACACAGATACGCAGTATTTT
>TRBD2|-|TRBV19|TRBJ2-3
CATQLAVHTDTQYF
TGTGCCACCCAGCTAGCGGTTCACACAGATACGCAGTATTTT
>TRBD1|-|TRBV6-5|TRBJ2-7
CASRRQGGYEQYF
TGTGCCAGCAGAAGACAGGGGGGCTACGAGCAGTACTTC
>TRBD1|-|TRBV7-2|TRBJ2-1
CASSLMQGAQFF
TGTGCCAGCAGCTTAATGCAGGGGGCTCAGTTCTTC
>TRBD2|-|TRBV6-4|TRBJ2-1
CASMGTLADDYNEQFF
TGTGCCAGCATGGGCACCCTAGCGGACGATTACAATGAGCAGTTCTTC